This passage covers 10 T cell receptor beta chains from one sample sequenced in a study of CD8 T cells in ankylosing spondylitis. Whole-study findings and limits: Typical of ankylosing spondylitis blood, it appeared, was a TCR beta motif of fewer than ten highly homologous variants.

Their antigen targets remain unknown. TCRdb analysed the 5' RACE reads with MiXCR anew, one entry per CDR3 protein. The sample holds hundreds of thousands of distinct CDR3 sequences; approximately 20% are singletons and the top ten take under 55%. The sequenced sample consisted of blood, either unsorted or a sorted T cell fraction (not recorded which). These receptor sequences come from a male donor with ankylosing spondylitis.

In this sample, this clonotype turned up many times. This rearrangement joins TRBV5-1 to TRBJ2-1, with TRBD2 identical over 13 bases. V gave up 2 bases and J gave up 0 bases; unmatched junction bases: 5. The CDR3 is made up of 18 amino acids. Per germline, CDR1 SGHRS and CDR2 YFSETQ. The CDR3 DNA reads TGCGCCAGCAGCTTAGGACTAGCGGGAGAGATCTCCTACAATGAGCAGTTCTTC. The encoded protein is CASSLGLAGEISYNEQFF.

The gene calls are TRBV20-1 and TRBJ2-1; 10 bases align to TRBD2. The germline V gene encodes CDR1 DFQATT and CDR2 SNEGSKA (reference sequence). The length of the CDR3 is 15 residues. Trimming at V came to 0 bases and at J to 7 bases, leaving 6 bases not matched to a gene. DNA of the CDR3: TGCAGTGCTAGAGATCCTAGCGGGAGTCAGAATGAGCAGTTCTTC. It is translated as CSARDPSGSQNEQFF.

About this clonotype itself: A clone one base away is much larger, so this may be a read error. The chain uses TRBV29-1 and TRBJ2-1; D not resolved. The V end lost 0 bases, the J end lost 9 bases, and 21 bases lay between the germline ends. This CDR3 has 16 residues. CDR1 and CDR2 from the germline V gene are SQVTM and ANQGSEA. CDR3 sequence reads: CSVEDLGVRSVSEQFF. CDR3 coding DNA: TGCAGCGTTGAAGATCTTGGGGTGAGGTCCGTGAGTGAGCAGTTCTTC.

The chain carries TRBV5-1 and TRBJ1-1; D not certain. The CDR3 has 14 residues. Germline assignment: CDR1 SGHRS and CDR2 YFSETQ. V was clipped by 4 bases and J by 2 bases, with 12 bases between them. The CDR3 DNA sequence: TGCGCCAGCAGCCTGGGGTACGGAAACACTGAAGCTTTCTTT. As protein: CASSLGYGNTEAFF.

CDR3 DNA: TGTGCCAGCAGTAACCTCGGGGGGTACGGTGAAAAACTGTTTTTT. Translation: CASSNLGGYGEKLFF. The gene calls are TRBV12-3 or TRBV12-4 and TRBJ1-4, with D perhaps matching TRBD1 (5 bases). The V end lost 5 bases, the J end lost 7 bases, and 17 bases lay between the germline ends. The CDR3 sequence is 15 residues long.

This clonotype was counted a few times. This chain uses TRBV3-1 with TRBJ1-5; D gene unclear. The length of the CDR3 is 14 residues. CDR1 is LGHDT, CDR2 YNNKEL, per germline (reference sequence). V shed 1 base and J shed 4 bases, with 8 bases lying between them. CDR3 sequence reads: CASSQGLINQPQHF. CDR3 nucleotide sequence: TGTGCCAGCAGCCAAGGACTCATAAATCAGCCCCAGCATTTT. Using reference TRBV3-1 and TRBJ1-5 for the parts outside the CDR3, the full variable domain is DTAVSQTPKYLVTQMGNDKSIKCEQNLGHDTMYWYKQDSKKFLKIMFSYNNKELIINETVPNRFSPKSPDKAHLNLHINSLELGDSAVYFCASSQGLINQPQHFGDGTRLSIL.

This clonotype was observed many times. The rearrangement uses TRBV12-3 or TRBV12-4 and TRBJ2-2; no clear D gene. The CDR3 spans 12 residues. V was shortened by 11 bases and J by 2 bases, with 9 bases between the two germline ends. CDR3 amino acids: CAEEPNTGELFF. The DNA of the CDR3 is TGTGCCGAGGAGCCCAACACCGGGGAGCTGTTTTTT.

V is TRBV29-1 and J is TRBJ1-1; D gene unclear. Trimming stripped 2 bases from V and 4 bases from J, with 8 bases between. This CDR3 is built from 12 residues. The germline CDR1 and CDR2 sequences are SQVTM and ANQGSEA. The CDR3 coding sequence is TGCAGCGTTGAAATTTCTAGCACTGAAGCTTTCTTT. Translation: CSVEISSTEAFF. Filled out from reference TRBV29-1 and TRBJ1-1, the complete variable domain reads SAVISQKPSRDICQRGTSLTIQCQVDSQVTMMFWYRQQPGQSLTLIATANQGSEATYESGFVIDKFPISRPNLTFSTLTVSNMSPEDSSIYLCSVEISSTEAFFGQGTRLTVV.

This clonotype has only a few counts. The chain couples TRBV4-3 to TRBJ2-7; 11 bases fit TRBD2. V shed 3 bases, J shed 2 bases, and the junction held 3 bases outside the gene matches. This CDR3 has 15 residues. Germline lookup yields CDR1 LGHNA and CDR2 YSLEER. The CDR3 loop reads CASSQRTSGPYEQYF. The CDR3 region has the DNA TGCGCCAGCAGCCAGCGGACTAGCGGGCCCTACGAGCAGTACTTC.

This clonotype has only a few counts. This chain uses TRBV6-1 with TRBJ1-3; no definite D call. CDR3 length: 14 residues. V lost 8 bases and J 0 bases, leaving 11 bases between the germline ends. CDR1 and CDR2 (germline): MNHNS, SASEGT. In DNA, the CDR3 is TGTGCCAGCTGGACGCCGGACTCTGGAAACACCATATATTTT. It yields the protein CASWTPDSGNTIYF.